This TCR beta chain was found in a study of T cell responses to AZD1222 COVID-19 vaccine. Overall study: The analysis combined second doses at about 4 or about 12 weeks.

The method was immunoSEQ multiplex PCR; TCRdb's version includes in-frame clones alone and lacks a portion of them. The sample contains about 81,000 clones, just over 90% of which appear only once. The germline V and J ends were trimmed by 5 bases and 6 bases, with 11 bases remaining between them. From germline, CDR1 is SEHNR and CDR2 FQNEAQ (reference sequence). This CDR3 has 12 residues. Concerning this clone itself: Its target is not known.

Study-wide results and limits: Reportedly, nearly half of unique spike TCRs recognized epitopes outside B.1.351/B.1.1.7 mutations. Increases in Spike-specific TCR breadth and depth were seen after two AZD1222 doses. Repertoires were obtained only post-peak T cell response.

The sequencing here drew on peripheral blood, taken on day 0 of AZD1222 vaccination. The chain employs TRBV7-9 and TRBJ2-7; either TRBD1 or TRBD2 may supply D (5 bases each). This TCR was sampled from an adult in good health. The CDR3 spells CASSPQGREQYF. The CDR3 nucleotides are TGTGCCAGCAGCCCCCAGGGACGCGAGCAGTACTTC. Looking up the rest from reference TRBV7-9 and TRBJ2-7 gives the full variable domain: DTGVSQNPRHKITKRGQNVTFRCDPISEHNRLYWYRQTLGQGPEFLTYFQNEAQLEKSRLLSDRFSAERPKGSFSTLEIQRTEQGDSAMYLCASSPQGREQYFGPGTRLTVT.